This T cell receptor beta chain was retrieved from a study of blood T cell repertoires in COVID-19. Looking at the study overall: T cells, B-cell-depleted T cells, or PBMCs provided the cDNA or gDNA that served as material.

Data came from immunoSEQ multiplex PCR; TCRdb stores just in-frame clones and leaves some out. The sample has roughly 240,000 clones, approximately 85% seen once. Grouping used clinical history reported by participants in a survey and questionnaire. This receptor was taken from a woman aged 45-65 years with acute COVID-19. The sequencing sample was made of PBMCs or T cells enriched from blood (not recorded which).

The CDR3 here is CASSSIRGTGELFF. For the CDR3, the DNA is TGTGCCAGCAGCTCCATTAGGGGCACCGGGGAGCTGTTTTTT. The chain links TRBV7-6 to TRBJ2-2, with D possibly matching TRBD1 (5 bases). Germline CDR1 reads SGHVS; CDR2 reads FNYEAQ. Trimming removed 4 bases at V and 4 bases at J, with 10 bases between. CDR3 length: 14 residues.